This entry features one TCR beta chain sequence. The sample comes from a study of blood T cell repertoires in COVID-19. The CDR3 totals 14 residues. V was pared by 4 bases and J by 7 bases, with 4 bases of the junction left unmatched. Looked up from germline, CDR1 is MGHRA and CDR2 is YSYEKL. TCRdb keeps only in-frame clones here, not all; method: immunoSEQ multiplex PCR. The repertoire holds over 150,000 clones, with approximately 85% as singletons. The chain has TRBV4-1 and TRBJ2-1; 10 bases are a match to TRBD2. The origin of this receptor is a man aged 35-49 years who had recovered from COVID-19. Material: PBMCs or T cells enriched from blood (not recorded which). CDR3 sequence: CASSLTSGTNEQFF. The CDR3 DNA reads TGCGCCAGCAGCCTCACTAGCGGGACGAATGAGCAGTTCTTC.